This T cell receptor beta chain appears in the sequencing data of a study of post-analysis software for immune sequencing data. Only one count was recorded for this clonotype. What it binds is unknown. Unique-molecular-identifier-tagged TCR beta cDNA libraries were used. Starting from approximately 1 to 10 million T cells, the study yielded 450,000 to 500,000 cDNA molecules. TCRdb fed the PCR reads into MiXCR, producing one record per CDR3 protein. The table records a few hundred thousand distinct CDR3 sequences, 39% of them present only once. V lost 2 bases and J 2 bases, leaving 10 bases between the germline ends. CDR3 length: 14 amino acids. Per the germline V gene, CDR1 is SGHVS and CDR2 is FQNEAQ. Notes on the study in general: Multiple sclerosis patients had significantly lower normalized Chao1 diversity than controls. Strong same-batch co-clustering of samples appeared with F measure clustering. Patients carried roughly 5 TRBV segments more frequently than controls did, and TRBV5-6, TRBV5-1 and TRBV20-1 were among them.

The chain links TRBV7-8 to TRBJ2-7; tentatively, D is TRBD2 (6 bases). Input material: blood. The receptor's source is a girl aged 2-15 years with multiple sclerosis. The CDR3 sequence is CASSLKRVAYEQYF. Written as DNA, the CDR3 is TGTGCCAGCAGCTTAAAGCGGGTAGCCTACGAGCAGTACTTC.